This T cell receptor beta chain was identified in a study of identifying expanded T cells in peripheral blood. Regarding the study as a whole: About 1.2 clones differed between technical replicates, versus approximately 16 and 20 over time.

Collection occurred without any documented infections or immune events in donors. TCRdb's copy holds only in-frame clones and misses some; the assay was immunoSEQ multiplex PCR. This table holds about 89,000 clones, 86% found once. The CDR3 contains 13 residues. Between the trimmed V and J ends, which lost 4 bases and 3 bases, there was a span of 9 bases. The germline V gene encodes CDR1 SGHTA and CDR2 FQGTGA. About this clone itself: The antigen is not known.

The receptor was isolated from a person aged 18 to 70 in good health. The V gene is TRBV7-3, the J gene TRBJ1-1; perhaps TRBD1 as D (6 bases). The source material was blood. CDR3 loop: CASSSDRYTEAFF. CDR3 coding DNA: TGTGCCAGCAGCTCGGACAGATACACTGAAGCTTTCTTT.